The rows below give T cell receptor beta chains drawn from one sample of a study of response to subunit inactivated influenza vaccine. TCRdb re-derived calls from the RT-PCR reads in MiXCR, one entry per CDR3 protein. In the table there are about 190,000 distinct CDR3 sequences, 13% to 15% of which are singletons. Sequencing used CD8+ T cells sorted from PBMCs, obtained 5 to 6 days after vaccination. The receptors derive from a man between 50 and 59 years old who received an inactivated influenza vaccine. Each CDR3 is given with its conserved first and last residue. The order of the fields is J gene, V gene, CDR3 protein.

TRBJ2-7 | TRBV12-3/TRBV12-4 | CARNRGRGRGEQYF
TRBJ2-1 | TRBV12-3/TRBV12-4 | CASSLTGLGYNEQFF
TRBJ2-7 | TRBV29-1 | CSVEGLGRGTYEQYF
TRBJ2-1 | TRBV19 | CASSTRDANEQFF
TRBJ2-7 | TRBV18 | CASSTDRYEQYF
TRBJ2-7 | TRBV4-1 | CASSQEDIYEQYF
TRBJ2-7 | TRBV4-1 | CASSQGLSGQGIHEQYF
TRBJ2-1 | TRBV11-1 | CASSSGTLDEQFF
TRBJ1-5 | TRBV12-3/TRBV12-4 | CASRLQGARQPQHF
TRBJ1-4 | TRBV4-1 | CASSQDPGVGREKLFF
TRBJ2-1 | TRBV27 | CASSSPHQLGSYNEQFF
TRBJ1-5 | TRBV12-3/TRBV12-4 | CASTLGTGVQPQHF
TRBJ2-2 | TRBV29-1 | CSVRGGTGELFF
TRBJ2-7 | TRBV9 | CASSDGAGEQYF
TRBJ2-5 | TRBV11-2 | CASSLDSPGAQETQYF
TRBJ2-1 | TRBV6-1 | CASGRGSYDEQFF
TRBJ2-2 | TRBV19 | CASSIMGQLTGELFF
TRBJ2-3 | TRBV13 | CASSLRQGVTDTQYF
TRBJ2-7 | TRBV9 | CASSDAGTGGEQYF
TRBJ2-2 | TRBV28 | CASSLSGGNTGELFF
TRBJ2-7 | TRBV19 | CASRLRENLFYEQYF
TRBJ1-1 | TRBV7-9 | CASSSIGGLNTEAFF
TRBJ2-5 | TRBV6-2/TRBV6-3 | CASSYTGRIQETQYF
TRBJ1-2 | TRBV9 | CASSGGYGYTF
TRBJ2-5 | TRBV12-3/TRBV12-4 | CASSSTRGGAQDQYF
TRBJ2-5 | TRBV7-6 | CASSLGQGGLFLYQETQYF
TRBJ2-1 | TRBV7-2 | CASSLVGSSGNEQFF
TRBJ2-3 | TRBV2 | CASNPGLLTDTQYF
TRBJ2-3 | TRBV5-6 | CASSLNPGTSTDTQYF
TRBJ2-2 | TRBV20-1 | CCASNILAGPNTGELFF
TRBJ2-4 | TRBV28 | CASGSKNIQYF
TRBJ1-1 | TRBV7-9 | CASSPLGTEAFF
TRBJ1-1 | TRBV19 | CASSPLMNTEAFF
TRBJ2-1 | TRBV2 | CAIWRTSRDNEQFF
TRBJ2-4 | TRBV10-3 | CAISESAPQADIGGPMDIQYF
TRBJ2-7 | TRBV11-2 | CASSFRGTYEQYF
TRBJ2-3 | TRBV12-3/TRBV12-4 | CASSSPDTQYF
TRBJ1-6 | TRBV4-3 | CARSQRGDRHNSPLHF
TRBJ1-5 | TRBV4-3 | CASSPAGGSNQPQHF
TRBJ2-5 | TRBV27 | CASSFMRLGDQETQYF
TRBJ2-1 | TRBV4-3 | CASSQGLGLGNEQFF
TRBJ2-7 | TRBV27 | CASSLGRGNYEQYF
TRBJ2-7 | TRBV27 | CASSFGRIYEQYF
TRBJ2-3 | TRBV27 | CASSLKVSTDTQYF
TRBJ2-1 | TRBV20-1 | CSARDWGAEQFF
TRBJ1-1 | TRBV5-6 | CASSFYTGNTEAFF
TRBJ2-1 | TRBV7-9 | CASSMQPGPQGYNEQFF
TRBJ2-7 | TRBV5-1 | CASSAGVAFTGEQYF
TRBJ2-2 | TRBV7-3 | CASTQEANTGELFF
TRBJ2-7 | TRBV6-1 | CASSPTGSPYEQYF
TRBJ2-7 | TRBV7-9 | CASSLGRYEQYF
TRBJ2-7 | TRBV20-1 | CSARDQGNSYEQYF
TRBJ2-7 | TRBV7-2 | CASSNGVHEQYF
TRBJ2-7 | TRBV3-1 | CASSQGRRSYEQYF
TRBJ2-7 | TRBV5-1 | CASSSGLTSGRSPEQYF